One and the same sample provided the 6 T cell receptor beta chains below, sequenced in a study of blood T cells in healthy people across ages. Through a sample-barcoded 5' primer and a J-beta primer mix, a second PCR was run for 7 to 11 cycles. TCRdb ran MiXCR on the 5' RACE reads and lists one entry per CDR3 protein. Of about 600,000 distinct CDR3 sequences listed, 40% to 55% are singletons. The sample consisted of blood. The source of these receptors is an older man in good health.

Regarding this clonotype: Relative to the germline gene, one junction end is altered; a read error may explain this. The chain combines TRBV7-2 with TRBJ2-2; 13 nucleotides match TRBD2. The CDR3 runs 16 residues. CDR1 SGHTA and CDR2 FQGNSA come from the germline V gene. For the CDR3, the DNA is TGTGCCAGCAGCCCCGGACTAGCGGGGGCTATAGGGGGGCTGTTTTTT. It codes for CASSPGLAGAIGGLFF.

The chain links TRBV20-1 to TRBJ1-5; weak D call: TRBD1 (5 bases). CDR1 and CDR2 (germline): DFQATT, SNEGSKA (reference sequence). The V gene lost 4 bases and the J gene lost 3 bases, with 10 bases spanning the gap. The CDR3 covers 13 residues. CDR3 in amino acids: CSATPGFNQPQHF. CDR3 sequence (DNA): TGCAGTGCTACCCCAGGGTTCAATCAGCCCCAGCATTTT.

The chain employs TRBV6-6 and TRBJ2-5; D may be TRBD1 or TRBD2 (5 bases each). The CDR3 has 15 residues. Between the trimmed V and J ends, which lost 2 bases and 5 bases, there was a span of 15 bases. Germline loops: CDR1 MNHNY, CDR2 SVGAGI (reference sequence). As DNA, the CDR3 is TGTGCCAGCAGTTACCGTCGTGAGGGGCCGGAGACCCAGTACTTC. It specifies CASSYRREGPETQYF.

The chain has TRBV20-1 and TRBJ1-2; D is unresolved. Trimming stripped 6 bases from V and 7 bases from J, with 18 bases between. The CDR3 has 13 residues. Germline V gives CDR1 DFQATT, CDR2 SNEGSKA (reference sequence). The CDR3 sequence: CSAVAQRLSGYTF. DNA of the CDR3: TGCAGTGCCGTGGCACAAAGGCTCTCTGGCTACACCTTC.

In the case of this clonotype: At one of its ends the junction is not consistent with the germline gene, which may arise from a read error. The rearrangement uses TRBV4-3 and TRBJ2-1, with TRBD1 matching over 10 bases. The germline CDR1 and CDR2 sequences are LGHNA and YSLEER. The CDR3 consists of 18 residues. CDR3 bases: TGCGCCAGCAGCCGACGATCGGGGACAGGGGTTTCCTTCAATGAGCAGTTCTTC. Translated, it gives CASSRRSGTGVSFNEQFF.

The chain carries TRBV4-3 and TRBJ2-7; D unresolved. The CDR3 is made up of 16 amino acids. Germline V lookup: CDR1 LGHNA, CDR2 YSLEER. V shed 4 bases and J shed 0 bases, with 16 bases lying between them. CDR3 coding DNA: TGCGCCAGCAGCCCGGATCGGACGGGCCCCTCCTACGAGCAGTACTTC. Residues: CASSPDRTGPSYEQYF.